The 10 T cell receptor beta chains presented below share a single source sample, sequenced in a study of vaccination and CD4 T cells after COVID-19. Sequence data for DNA of cultured CD4+ T cells were generated by the Oncomine TCR Beta short-read assay. TCRdb fed the PCR reads into MiXCR, producing one record per CDR3 protein. The sample holds about 20,000 distinct CDR3 sequences, about 41% seen once. Documented treatment: roughly 10-day PBMC culture with coronavirus spike peptide pools or control peptides (ViraFEST assay). The antigens these receptors bind are not known. Input material: CD4+ T cells from blood, cultured in vitro. The source of these receptors is a human donor who had recovered from COVID-19.

This clonotype was detected only a few times. The chain joins TRBV20-1 to TRBJ1-1; possibly TRBD1 for D (5 bases). Trimming pared 0 bases from V and 4 bases from J, leaving 9 bases between. This CDR3 has 13 residues. CDR1 is DFQATT, CDR2 SNEGSKA, per germline (reference sequence). CDR3 nucleotide sequence: TGCAGTGCTAGAGAGGGGCAAGTCACTGAAGCTTTCTTT. Its protein product is CSAREGQVTEAFF.

This chain links TRBV28 with TRBJ1-1, with TRBD1 as a possible D gene (5 bases). CDR3 length: 14 residues. Trimming cost V 5 bases and J 4 bases, with 14 bases left between them. Germline V lookup: CDR1 MDHEN, CDR2 SYDVKM. The CDR3 is CASSRDLETTEAFF. The CDR3 coding sequence is TGTGCCAGCAGTAGGGACTTGGAGACCACTGAAGCTTTCTTT.

This clonotype has just a few counts. The V gene is TRBV11-2, the J gene TRBJ2-1; possible D gene TRBD2, 6 bases. This CDR3 comprises 15 residues. CDR1 and CDR2 (germline): SGHAT, FQNNGV. Trimming took 1 base from V and 12 from J, leaving 19 bases between them. DNA for the CDR3: TGTGCCAGCAGCTTAGTAGGGACTGACAATGTGGGGCAGTTCTTC. Its protein product is CASSLVGTDNVGQFF.

V and J are TRBV19 and TRBJ1-2; 7 bases map to TRBD1. From germline, CDR1 is LNHDA and CDR2 SQIVND (reference sequence). The CDR3 is 13 residues long. V was clipped by 5 bases and J by 8 bases; unmatched bases: 8. Here the CDR3 reads CASSPPTGQGYTF. The DNA of the CDR3 is TGTGCCAGTAGTCCCCCGACAGGGCAGGGCTACACCTTC.

The CDR3 here is CSARVPRENTEAFF. In nucleotides, the CDR3 is TGCAGTGCTAGAGTCCCCAGAGAAAACACTGAAGCTTTCTTT. V and J are TRBV20-1 and TRBJ1-1; D unclear. Germline loops: CDR1 DFQATT, CDR2 SNEGSKA (reference sequence). This CDR3 comprises 14 residues. V lost 1 base, J lost 2 bases, and 11 bases lay in between.

V is TRBV6-2 or TRBV6-3 and J is TRBJ2-3; tentative D call: TRBD1 (5 bases). V was pared by 5 bases and J by 3 bases, with 9 bases between. The CDR3 has 13 residues. The germline gives CDR1 MNHEY, CDR2 SVGEGT. The CDR3 is CASSDRTTDTQYF. CDR3 in DNA: TGTGCCAGCAGTGACAGAACAACAGATACGCAGTATTTT.

The chain joins TRBV4-2 to TRBJ1-1; D not certain. The V gene lost 1 base and the J gene lost 7 bases, with 19 bases spanning the gap. The CDR3 sequence is 16 residues long. CDR1 LGHNA and CDR2 YNFKEQ come from the germline V gene. CDR3: CASSQARETLGNEAFF. Here the CDR3 DNA reads TGTGCCAGCAGCCAAGCACGGGAAACGCTGGGCAATGAAGCTTTCTTT.

The chain has TRBV6-1 and TRBJ2-3, with D perhaps assigned TRBD1 or TRBD2 (5 bases each). CDR1 MNHNS and CDR2 SASEGT come from the germline V gene. CDR3 size: 15 residues. Trimming left V 7 bases short and J 3 bases short, with 17 bases between. CDR3 sequence (DNA): TGTGCCAGCACCGTGGGGCTAGCCGGTACAGATACGCAGTATTTT. Protein sequence: CASTVGLAGTDTQYF.

This chain joins TRBV18 and TRBJ1-1; D not certain. Trimming took off 3 bases at V and 0 bases at J, with 17 bases between the two ends. This CDR3 spans 17 amino acids. CDR1 and CDR2 (germline): KGHSH, LQKENI. CDR3 nucleotides: TGTGCCAGCTCACCGGCACTAGGAGGACGGATGAACACTGAAGCTTTCTTT. It yields the protein CASSPALGGRMNTEAFF.

This sequence joins TRBV6-2 or TRBV6-3 and TRBJ1-4; D remains ambiguous. This CDR3 comprises 14 residues. The V gene's germline CDR1 is MNHEY and CDR2 SVGEGT. With 4 bases removed from V and 4 bases from J, the gap between germline ends came to 10 bases. DNA of the CDR3: TGTGCCAGCAGTTGGAACGGGAATAATGAAAAACTGTTTTTT. Translation gives CASSWNGNNEKLFF.